This TCR beta chain was sequenced during a study of CD8 T cells in Susac syndrome (dated by TCRdb to the late 2010s). Background for the entire study: Among the sequenced Susac syndrome patients, about 6 had clinically active disease and fewer than ten were in clinical remission. Repertoire sequencing was used to test whether CD8+ T cell activation and differentiation in Susac syndrome was antigen driven. At the time of blood withdrawal, Susac syndrome patients were either therapy-naive, taking corticosteroids (with some also receiving IVIg), or on IVIg alone. The research as a whole found: In the CD4+ T cell repertoire of Susac syndrome patients, clonal expansion was not detected. The number of individuals in the TCR sequencing and HLA analysis was recognized as being relatively small.

For this clonotype: Its antigen remains undetermined. One base away there is no much larger clone; base qualities are not given.

High-throughput TCR beta sequencing profiled peripheral blood CD8+ and CD4+ T cells from healthy donors, Susac syndrome patients and multiple sclerosis patients. Susac syndrome patients met recently defined diagnostic criteria for definite or probable disease. Bulk CD8+ and CD4+ T cells were purified magnetically by negative isolation, whereas CD8+ TEMRA cells were enriched by FACS. Blood was drawn into EDTA tubes, processed within 24 hours, and PBMCs were isolated by density gradient centrifugation. PBMCs intended for TCR sequencing were cryopreserved in liquid nitrogen and thawed later in a water bath at 37 degrees C. The sorted or isolated CD4+, CD8+ and CD8+ TEMRA cells had a purity of 90% or higher. RNA was extracted using the RNeasy kit, and about 0.45 to 1 microgram was reverse transcribed with random hexamers. The immunoSEQ multiplex PCR assay, covering 54 Vbeta and 13 Jbeta segments, was used to amplify TCR beta CDR3 regions. To correct PCR amplification bias, a synthetic template baseline was used for both primer optimization and computational correction. The published analysis was carried out like this. Reads were annotated to V, D and J genes according to IMGT and were analyzed with immunoSEQ Analyzer, with only productive sequences retained. Clonality was computed as one minus Shannon entropy normalized by log2 of the number of productive unique sequences. For each patient and control, public and private clones were evaluated among the 100 most prevalent clones. Clones were defined as Susac-specific if absent from the healthy and MS cohorts, from roughly 1,100 published viral clones and from other ImmuneACCESS disease sequences. The public reads were reanalyzed by TCRdb: fastp trimming at Q25, MiXCR alignment, in-frame beta chains only. Entries are consolidated by CDR3 protein sequence, retaining the most common genes and DNA. These V and J calls rely on TCRdb rather than the paper's analysis. The sample table holds some 110,000 distinct CDR3 sequences, of which 96% were seen once. The ten top clones hold about 0.14% of the sample.

Relative to germline, V is 5 bases shorter and J is 0 bases shorter, with 16 bases between their ends. The germline V gene gives CDR1 as MNHEY and CDR2 as SVGEGT. Counted from cysteine to phenylalanine, this CDR3 has 16 amino acids. The CDR3 DNA has 48 bases and is translated from base 1. The source material was CD4+ T cells from PBMCs. The chain joins TRBV6-2 or TRBV6-3 to TRBJ1-1, with the D gene not clear enough to name. The origin of this receptor is a human donor with Susac syndrome. The CDR3 has the sequence CASSTPPYLMNTEAFF. The nucleotides are TGTGCCAGCAGTACCCCGCCGTACCTAATGAACACTGAAGCTTTCTTT.